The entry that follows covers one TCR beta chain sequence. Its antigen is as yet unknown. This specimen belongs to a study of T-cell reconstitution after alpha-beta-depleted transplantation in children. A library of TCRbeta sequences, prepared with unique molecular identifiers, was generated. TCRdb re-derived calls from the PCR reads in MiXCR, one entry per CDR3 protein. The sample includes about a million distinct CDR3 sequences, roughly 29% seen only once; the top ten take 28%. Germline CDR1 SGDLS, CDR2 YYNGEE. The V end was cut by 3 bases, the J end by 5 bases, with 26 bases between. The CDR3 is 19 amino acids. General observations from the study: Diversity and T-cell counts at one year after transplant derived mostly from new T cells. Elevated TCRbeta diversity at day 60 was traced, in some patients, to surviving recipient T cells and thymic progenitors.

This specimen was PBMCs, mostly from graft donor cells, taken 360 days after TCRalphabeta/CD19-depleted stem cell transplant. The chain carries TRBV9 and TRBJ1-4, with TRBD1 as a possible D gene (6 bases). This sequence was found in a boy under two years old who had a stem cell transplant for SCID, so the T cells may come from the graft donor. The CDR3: CASSAYSTGNRPENEKLFF. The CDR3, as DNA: TGTGCCAGCAGCGCCTACTCGACAGGCAACCGGCCAGAAAATGAAAAACTGTTTTTT.